This paragraph reports one T cell receptor beta chain. Its matching antigen is unknown. These data originate in a study of cytomegalovirus exposure and HLA in healthy donors. The study's findings and limits: A subsequent analysis found that TCR clusters from the first cohort also tended to co-occur in the approximately 130 validation repertoires, with 90% to 95% of cluster scores above 0. Confirmation was obtained in vitro that a few CMV-associated chains are specific for CMV antigens. Cytomegalovirus-associated status was assigned to about 160 TCR beta chains.

Generated by immunoSEQ multiplex PCR, the TCRdb table keeps only in-frame clones and is missing some. The repertoire includes some 170,000 clones, just under 90% of them detected once, and more than 1.3% sits in the top ten. The donors were in the approximately 130-subject validation cohort, distinct from the roughly 670-subject first cohort. In germline, CDR1 is SGDLS, CDR2 YYNGEE. V lost 2 bases, J lost 2 bases, and 16 bases lay in between. This CDR3 comprises 16 residues. Material for sequencing was PBMCs. The rearrangement joins TRBV9 to TRBJ1-1; D possibly corresponds to TRBD1 (5 bases). This sequence originates from a woman aged 30 to 39 in good health and CMV-seronegative. CDR3 amino acids: CASSVYSGLTNTEAFF. Here the CDR3 DNA reads TGTGCCAGCAGCGTGTACTCGGGACTCACAAACACTGAAGCTTTCTTT.